This note documents a single TCR beta chain sequence. The data belong to a study of blood T cell repertoires in COVID-19. This table comes from immunoSEQ multiplex PCR, and its TCRdb copy is limited to in-frame clones, with some not included. The repertoire includes 50,000 to 65,000 clones, around 90% of them detected once, and 5.5% to 7.5% sits in the top ten. CDR1 is MGHRA and CDR2 is YSYEKL in the germline V gene. The CDR3 contains 12 residues. Trimming shortened V by 0 bases and J by 6 bases, and 6 bases separated the two germline ends. This chain uses TRBV4-1 with TRBJ2-7; unclear D gene. The sample taken for sequencing was peripheral blood. The sequence came from a woman aged 60-75 years with active or convalescent COVID-19. The CDR3 nucleotides are TGCGCCAGCAGCCAAGAATCCGGCGAGCAGTACTTC. Its translation: CASSQESGEQYF.